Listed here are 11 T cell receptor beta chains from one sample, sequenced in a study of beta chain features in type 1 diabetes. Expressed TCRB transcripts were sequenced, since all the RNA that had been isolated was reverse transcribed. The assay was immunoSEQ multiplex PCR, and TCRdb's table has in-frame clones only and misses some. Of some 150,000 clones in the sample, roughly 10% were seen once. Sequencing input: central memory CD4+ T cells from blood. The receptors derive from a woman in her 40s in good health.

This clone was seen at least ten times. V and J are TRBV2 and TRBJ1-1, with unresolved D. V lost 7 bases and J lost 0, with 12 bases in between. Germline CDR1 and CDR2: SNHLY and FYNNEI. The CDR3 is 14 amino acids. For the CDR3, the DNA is TGTGCCAGCATCCAACAGACAATGAACACTGAAGCTTTCTTT. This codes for CASIQQTMNTEAFF.

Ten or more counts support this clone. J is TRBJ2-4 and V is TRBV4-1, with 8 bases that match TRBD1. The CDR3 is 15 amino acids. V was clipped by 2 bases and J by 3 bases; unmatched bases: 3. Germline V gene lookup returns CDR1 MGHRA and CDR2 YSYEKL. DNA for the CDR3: TGCGCCAGCAGCCAAACCGGGACAGGCAAAAACATTCAGTACTTC. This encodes CASSQTGTGKNIQYF.

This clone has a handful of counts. The CDR3 coding sequence is TGTGCCAGCAGCTTAGGAGGGATCGTTGGGGCCAACGTCCTGACTTTC. Protein product: CASSLGGIVGANVLTF. The gene calls are TRBV7-2 and TRBJ2-6; perhaps TRBD2 as D (5 bases). V shed 1 base and J shed 3 bases, with 10 bases lying between them. The CDR3 totals 16 residues. Per germline, CDR1 SGHTA and CDR2 FQGNSA.

CDR3 region: CASSLDPGLVLGTQYF. CDR3 nucleotide sequence: TGTGCCAGCAGCTTAGACCCAGGACTAGTCTTAGGGACCCAGTACTTC. The chain combines TRBV11-2 with TRBJ2-5, with TRBD2 matching 7 bases. V shed 0 bases, J shed 7 bases, and the junction held 11 bases outside the gene matches. Germline CDR1 reads SGHAT; CDR2 reads FQNNGV. This CDR3 has 16 amino acids. Together with reference TRBV11-2 and TRBJ2-5, the CDR3 gives the full variable domain: EAGVAQSPRYKIIEKRQSVAFWCNPISGHATLYWYQQILGQGPKLLIQFQNNGVVDDSQLPKDRFSAERLKGVDSTLKIQPAKLEDSAVYLCASSLDPGLVLGTQYFGPGTRLLVL.

The CDR3 protein is CASSPGQGAMTEAFF. The DNA of the CDR3 is TGTGCCAGCAGCCCCGGACAGGGGGCGATGACTGAAGCTTTCTTT. V usage is TRBV5-4 and J usage is TRBJ1-1, with 11 bases fitting TRBD1. Per the germline V gene, CDR1 is SGHNT and CDR2 is YYREEE (reference sequence). The CDR3 contains 15 residues. The V and J ends lost 4 bases and 5 bases, in that order; junction bases with no gene match: 7.

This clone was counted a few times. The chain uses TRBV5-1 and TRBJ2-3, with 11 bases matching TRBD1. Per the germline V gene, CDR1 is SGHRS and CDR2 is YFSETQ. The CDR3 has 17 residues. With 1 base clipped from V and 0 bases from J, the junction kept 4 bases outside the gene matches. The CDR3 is CASSLRTGGPSTDTQYF. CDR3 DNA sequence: TGCGCCAGCAGCTTGCGGACAGGGGGCCCTAGCACAGATACGCAGTATTTT.

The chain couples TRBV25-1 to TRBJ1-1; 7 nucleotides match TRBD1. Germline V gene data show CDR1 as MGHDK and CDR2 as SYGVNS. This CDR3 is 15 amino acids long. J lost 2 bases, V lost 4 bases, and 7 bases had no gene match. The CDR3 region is CASSGLRDSNTEAFF. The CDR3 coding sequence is TGTGCCAGCAGTGGACTCCGGGACAGCAACACTGAAGCTTTCTTT. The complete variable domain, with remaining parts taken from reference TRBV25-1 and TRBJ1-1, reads EADIYQTPRYLVIGTGKKITLECSQTMGHDKMYWYQQDPGMELHLIHYSYGVNSTEKGDLSSESTVSRIRTEHFPLTLESARPSHTSQYLCASSGLRDSNTEAFFGQGTRLTVV.

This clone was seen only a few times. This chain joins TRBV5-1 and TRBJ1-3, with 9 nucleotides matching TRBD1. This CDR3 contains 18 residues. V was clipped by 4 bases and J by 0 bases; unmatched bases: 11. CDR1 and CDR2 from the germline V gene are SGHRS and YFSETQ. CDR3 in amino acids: CASSLGWTGASSGNTIYF. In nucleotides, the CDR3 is TGCGCCAGCAGCCTTGGCTGGACAGGGGCGAGCTCTGGAAACACCATATATTTT.

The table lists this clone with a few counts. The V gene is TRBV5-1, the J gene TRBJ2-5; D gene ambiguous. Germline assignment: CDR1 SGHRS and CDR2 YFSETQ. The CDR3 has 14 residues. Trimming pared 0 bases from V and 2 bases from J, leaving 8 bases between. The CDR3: CASSLGGPQETQYF. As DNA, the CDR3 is TGCGCCAGCAGCTTGGGTGGCCCACAAGAGACCCAGTACTTC.

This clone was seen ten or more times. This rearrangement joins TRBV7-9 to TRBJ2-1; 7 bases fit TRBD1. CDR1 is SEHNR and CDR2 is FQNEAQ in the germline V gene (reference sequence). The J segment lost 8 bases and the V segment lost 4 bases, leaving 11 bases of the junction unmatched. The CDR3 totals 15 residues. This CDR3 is CASSSRKSGGDEQFF. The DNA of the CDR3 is TGTGCCAGCAGCTCCCGGAAGTCAGGGGGAGATGAGCAGTTCTTC.

In DNA, the CDR3 is TGTGCCAGCAGCAATCTCATCCGGGGAAGGGATTCCTACGAGCAGTACTTC. It yields the protein CASSNLIRGRDSYEQYF. The rearrangement links TRBV21-1 to TRBJ2-7; TRBD2, the table's D call, was not compared with the DNA. TRBV21-1 is designated a pseudogene. The CDR3 is 17 residues long.